These T cell receptor beta chains were read from a single sample in a study of vaccination effects on CD4 cells after COVID-19. Which antigens these TCRs recognize remains unknown. TCRdb's table, derived via immunoSEQ multiplex PCR, lists solely in-frame clones and lacks some. The table has more than 45,000 clones, about 76% seen once; the top ten hold approximately 10%. Specimen: CD4+ T cells from PBMCs cultured without peptide, collected before COVID-19 vaccination. Receptor source: a human donor who had a prior SARS-CoV-2 infection. Each CDR3 is given with its conserved first and last residue. Each record gives: J gene, D gene, V gene, CDR3 protein, CDR3 DNA. A D gene is named only where the DNA matches it firmly.

j_call: TRBJ2-2
d_call: NA
v_call: TRBV6-5
cdr3_aa: CASSYRGRYNAGELFF
cdr3_nt: TGTGCCAGCAGTTACAGGGGCAGGTACAATGCCGGGGAGCTGTTTTTT

j_call: TRBJ2-7
d_call: NA
v_call: TRBV7-9
cdr3_aa: CASSLLPPYEQYF
cdr3_nt: TGTGCCAGCAGCTTACTCCCCCCCTACGAGCAGTACTTC

j_call: TRBJ2-7
d_call: NA
v_call: TRBV9
cdr3_aa: CASSPGGSGLYEQYF
cdr3_nt: TGTGCCAGCAGCCCCGGCGGTAGCGGTTTGTACGAGCAGTACTTC

j_call: TRBJ2-7
d_call: TRBD2
v_call: TRBV7-2
cdr3_aa: CASRRSGTSEQYF
cdr3_nt: TGTGCCAGCAGACGTAGCGGGACCTCCGAGCAGTACTTC

j_call: TRBJ1-1
d_call: NA
v_call: TRBV5-1
cdr3_aa: CASSLGSHTEAFF
cdr3_nt: TGCGCCAGCAGCTTGGGCAGTCACACTGAAGCTTTCTTT

j_call: TRBJ2-7
d_call: NA
v_call: TRBV12-3/TRBV12-4
cdr3_aa: CASSNQYEQYF
cdr3_nt: TGTGCCAGCAGCAACCAGTACGAGCAGTACTTC

j_call: TRBJ2-7
d_call: TRBD2
v_call: TRBV5-1
cdr3_aa: CASSLGLAPHEQYF
cdr3_nt: TGCGCCAGCAGCCTGGGACTAGCTCCCCACGAGCAGTACTTC

j_call: TRBJ2-4
d_call: TRBD2
v_call: TRBV5-4
cdr3_aa: CASSSGTSGTRWIQYF
cdr3_nt: TGTGCCAGCAGCTCGGGGACTAGCGGGACTAGGTGGATTCAGTACTTC

j_call: TRBJ1-1
d_call: NA
v_call: TRBV11-3
cdr3_aa: CASSLVGARDTEAFF
cdr3_nt: TGTGCCAGCAGCTTAGTCGGAGCTCGGGACACTGAAGCTTTCTTT

j_call: TRBJ1-4
d_call: NA
v_call: TRBV21-1
cdr3_aa: CASSPRFSGRANEKLFF
cdr3_nt: TGTGCCAGCAGCCCCAGGTTTAGCGGCCGGGCTAATGAAAAACTGTTTTTT

j_call: TRBJ2-5
d_call: NA
v_call: TRBV5-6
cdr3_aa: CASSLGWSPMETQYF
cdr3_nt: TGTGCCAGCAGCTTGGGTTGGTCGCCCATGGAGACCCAGTACTTC

j_call: TRBJ1-1
d_call: TRBD1
v_call: TRBV27
cdr3_aa: CASSLDRGPRGAEAFF
cdr3_nt: TGTGCCAGCAGTTTAGACAGGGGGCCCCGTGGGGCTGAAGCTTTCTTT

j_call: TRBJ1-2
d_call: NA
v_call: TRBV5-4
cdr3_aa: CASHEQGRAFGYTF
cdr3_nt: TGTGCCAGCCACGAACAAGGCAGGGCCTTCGGCTACACCTTC